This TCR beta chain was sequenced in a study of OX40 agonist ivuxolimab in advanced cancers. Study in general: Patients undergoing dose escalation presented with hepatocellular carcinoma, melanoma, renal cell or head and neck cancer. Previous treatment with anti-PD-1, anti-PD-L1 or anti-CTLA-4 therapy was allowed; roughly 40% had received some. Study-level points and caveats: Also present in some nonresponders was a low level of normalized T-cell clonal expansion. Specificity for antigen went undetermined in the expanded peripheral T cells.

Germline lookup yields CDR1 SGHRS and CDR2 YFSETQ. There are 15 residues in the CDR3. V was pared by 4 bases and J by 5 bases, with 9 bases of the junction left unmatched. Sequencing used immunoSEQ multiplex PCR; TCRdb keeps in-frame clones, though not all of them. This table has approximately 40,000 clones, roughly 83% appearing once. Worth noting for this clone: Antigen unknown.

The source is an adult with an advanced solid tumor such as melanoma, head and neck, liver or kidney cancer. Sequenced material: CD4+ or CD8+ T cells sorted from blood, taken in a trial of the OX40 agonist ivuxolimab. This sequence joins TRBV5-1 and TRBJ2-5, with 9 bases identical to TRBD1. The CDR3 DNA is TGCGCCAGCAGCCTATCCGGGACAGGGTTTGAGACCCAGTACTTC. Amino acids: CASSLSGTGFETQYF.